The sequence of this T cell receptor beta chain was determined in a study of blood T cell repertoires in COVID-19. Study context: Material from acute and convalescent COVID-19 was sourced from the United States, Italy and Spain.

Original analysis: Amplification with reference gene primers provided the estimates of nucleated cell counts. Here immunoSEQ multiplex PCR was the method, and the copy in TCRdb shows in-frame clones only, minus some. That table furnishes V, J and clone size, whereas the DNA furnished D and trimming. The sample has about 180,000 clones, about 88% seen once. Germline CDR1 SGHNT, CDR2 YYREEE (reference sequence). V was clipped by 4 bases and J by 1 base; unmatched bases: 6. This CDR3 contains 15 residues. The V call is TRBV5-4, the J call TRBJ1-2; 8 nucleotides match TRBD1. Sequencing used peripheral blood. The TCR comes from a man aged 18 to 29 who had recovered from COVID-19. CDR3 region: CASSSGTGGNYGYTF. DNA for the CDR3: TGTGCCAGCAGCAGCGGGACAGGCGGTAACTATGGCTACACCTTC. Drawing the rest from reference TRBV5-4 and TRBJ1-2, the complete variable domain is ETGVTQSPTHLIKTRGQQVTLRCSSQSGHNTVSWYQQALGQGPQFIFQYYREEENGRGNFPPRFSGLQFPNYSSELNVNALELDDSALYLCASSSGTGGNYGYTFGSGTRLTVV.